The clone carrying this T cell receptor (beta chain) was observed at least ten times. This sample stems from a study of tumor and adjacent non-tumor tissue in lung cancer. Study information: On average, productive TCRbeta reads reached about 4.2 million per sample.

The CDR3 length is 12 residues. The ends lost 10 bases at V and 7 bases at J; junction bases unmatched: 9. Germline V lookup: CDR1 MNHNY, CDR2 SVGAGI (reference sequence). RNA was extracted from bulk tissue without any cell sorting. Between August and November 2014, newly diagnosed, chemotherapy-naive lung cancer patients underwent thoracic surgery in China. The library came from three nested PCR rounds adapted from ARM-PCR protocols. TCRdb reprocessed the multiplex PCR reads via MiXCR and lists one record per CDR3 protein. Among under 150,000 distinct CDR3 sequences listed, about 66% were seen once. V and J are TRBV6-6 and TRBJ2-7, with 8 nucleotides matching TRBD2. The TCR was taken from a man aged 30 to 45 with non-small cell lung cancer. The sequenced sample was lung tumor tissue. CDR3 bases: TGTGCCAACACCCTCCGGGGGGGAGAGCAGTACTTC. It encodes CANTLRGGEQYF.